The source of this T cell receptor (beta chain) is a study of human versus mouse CDR3 diversity and MHC coevolution. About the research overall: Between roughly 5.5 x 10^6 and 1.6 x 10^7 valid reads came from each sample.

The method was immunoSEQ multiplex PCR; TCRdb's version includes in-frame clones alone and lacks a portion of them. The data hold 60,000 or so clones, with about 94% observed a single time. About this clone: Its antigen is not known.

Findings and limits, study-wide: Human CDR3s averaged more deletions and insertions than mouse CDR3s. About 1.7 million TCR beta clonotypes were estimated for humans, the largest repertoire.

Per germline, CDR1 SNHLY and CDR2 FYNNEI. The V segment lost 10 bases and the J segment 4 bases; nucleotides outside the gene matches: 3. This CDR3 has 12 amino acids. Naive CD4 T cells were sorted as CD45RO-negative, CD62L-positive. The TCR sequence derives from a person in their sixties in good health. Specimen: naive CD4+ T cells from blood. Subset given: CD45RO-negative CD62L-positive naive CD4 T cells. J is TRBJ2-5 and V is TRBV2, with TRBD2 matching 10 bases. The CDR3 DNA follows: TGTGCCACCCGACTAGCGGGAGAGACCCAGTACTTC. Protein product: CATRLAGETQYF.